This TCR beta chain was profiled in a study of blood T cell repertoires in COVID-19 (dated by TCRdb to the early 2020s). In the study overall: Collaborator samples came from the United States, Italy and Spain and covered acute and convalescent phases of COVID-19. The material from the prospective study consisted of cDNA or gDNA derived from T cells, B-cell-depleted T cells, or PBMCs. The dataset comprised deeply sampled blood TCRbeta repertoires from subjects exposed to, actively infected with, or recovered from COVID-19. The repertoires were made available in a free public database intended to serve as a resource for research on the immune response to SARS-CoV-2. The samples were drawn from two sources: the first 160 participants of the ongoing ImmuneRACE study, and 1,254 subjects contributed by 6 global collaborators. Nearly every sample came with metadata listing a de-identified subject ID, COVID-19 status, age in years and sex. Where available, HLA class I and class II types were taken from metadata supplied by the sample provider and were not determined by assay-based typing.

Worth noting for this clone: Its recognized antigen is unknown. Base quality data are lacking; no much larger clone is found one base away.

What the research found in general, with its limitations: How much clinical and demographic metadata was included differed by source and by participant, and the metadata was provided uncurated.

The immunoSEQ Assay, a bias-controlled multiplex PCR, was used to amplify TCRbeta CDR3 regions from genomic DNA. Per the authors' processing: The number of nucleated cells in each sample was estimated by amplification of reference gene primers within the assay. To quantify the absolute abundance of each unique TCRbeta CDR3 rearrangement, sequence reads were collapsed and filtered. For each sample, productive Simpson clonality was calculated as the square root of Simpson's diversity index across productive rearrangements. TCRdb limited this immuneACCESS table to in-frame rearrangements with V and J called. A share of clones is missing; checked studies link under half to unresolved V genes, and the rest is unexplained. The V and J calls and clone size come from that table; D and trimming were worked out from the DNA. In this sample the table shows around 390,000 clones, about 83% of which occur a single time. Of the sample, 10% falls within the top ten clones.

In the prospective study, participants were about 18 to 95 years old, resided in about two dozen geographic areas of the United States, and were enrolled through a virtual design. In the prospective study, participants were assigned to cohorts based on the clinical history participants reported in a screening survey and a study questionnaire. Recovered participants in ImmuneRACE Cohort 3 were defined by two consecutive negative NP/OP PCR tests, clearance by a healthcare professional, or resolution of symptoms. Each participant in the prospective study had whole blood, serum and a nasopharyngeal or oropharyngeal swab collected by mobile phlebotomists. Additional blood draws and questionnaires over an approximately 2-month period could optionally be provided by prospective study participants. Before DNA extraction, blood samples from the prospective study were shipped at room temperature or frozen.

This clonotype was obtained from a woman in her 50s who had recovered from COVID-19. Sequences were obtained from PBMCs or T cells enriched from blood (not recorded which).

The nucleotide sequence is given as TGTGCCAGCGGACCGACAGGACCAGATACGCAGTATTTT. Its amino acids are CASGPTGPDTQYF. The chain is assembled from TRBV6-5 and TRBJ2-3; a tentative D call is TRBD1 (6 bases match). V is pared back by 8 bases and J by 4 bases, with 13 bases lying between the germline termini. Taken from the germline V gene, the CDR1 and CDR2 loops are MNHEY and SVGAGI. CDR3 length: 13 amino acids, cysteine to phenylalanine. Only CDR3 DNA remains: 39 bases, in frame from the first base.